This entry is about one T cell receptor (beta chain). The sample is drawn from a study of blood T cell repertoires in COVID-19. About the study: Acute and convalescent COVID-19 specimens originated in the United States, Italy and Spain. Sources were T cells, B-cell-depleted T cells, or PBMCs; the material itself was cDNA or gDNA.

V was cut by 5 bases and J by 4 bases, with 14 bases left in between. This CDR3 has 14 amino acids. Germline CDR1 and CDR2: MDHEN and SYDVKM. Method: immunoSEQ multiplex PCR; TCRdb's copy keeps in-frame clones and lacks some. The data contain a few hundred thousand clones, 89% of them singletons. The source of this sequence is a woman aged 60-70 years with acute or convalescent COVID-19. This sequence joins TRBV28 and TRBJ1-1, with TRBD1 as a possible D gene (5 bases). The sequencing input was peripheral blood. The CDR3 bases are TGTGCCAGCAGTCTAGTAGGGGCGAGCACTGAAGCTTTCTTT. It translates to CASSLVGASTEAFF.